The 31 T cell receptor beta chains given below trace back to one sample, sequenced in a study of blood T cell repertoires in COVID-19. Clones were read by immunoSEQ multiplex PCR, and TCRdb kept only the in-frame ones, dropping some. The table includes over 130,000 clones, about 82% detected once. Input material: peripheral blood. The receptors were gathered from a man between 45 and 60 years old with acute or convalescent COVID-19.

J is TRBJ1-3 and V is TRBV2; D gene ambiguous. This CDR3 comprises 12 residues. Trimming removed 6 bases from V and 4 bases from J, with 7 bases in between. CDR1 is SNHLY and CDR2 is FYNNEI in the germline V gene. For the CDR3, the DNA is TGTGCCAGCAGCATGGGCGGAAACACCATATATTTT. Translated: CASSMGGNTIYF. Looking up the rest from reference TRBV2 and TRBJ1-3 gives the full variable domain: EPEVTQTPSHQVTQMGQEVILRCVPISNHLYFYWYRQILGQKVEFLVSFYNNEISEKSEIFDDQFSVERPDGSNFTLKIRSTKLEDSAMYFCASSMGGNTIYFGEGSWLTVV.

Concerning this clone: The sample carries other DNA sequences with the same CDR3. The chain combines TRBV5-6 with TRBJ2-7; perhaps TRBD2 as D (5 bases). The CDR3 is made up of 13 amino acids. Per the germline V gene, CDR1 is SGHDT and CDR2 is YYEEEE. V dropped 2 bases and J dropped 1 base, with 7 bases sitting between them. The CDR3 nucleotides read TGTGCCAGCAGCTTAGGGAGATCCTACGAGCAGTACTTC. Protein product: CASSLGRSYEQYF.

The chain links TRBV6-5 to TRBJ2-1, with TRBD1 matching over 8 bases. Germline V gene sequence: CDR1 MNHEY, CDR2 SVGAGI. Unmatched junction bases numbered 8, after V lost 6 bases and J lost 4 bases. The CDR3 has 15 amino acids. In nucleotides, the CDR3 is TGTGCCAGCAGACTTGGGACAGGTTATTACAATGAGCAGTTCTTC. Its protein is CASRLGTGYYNEQFF.

This chain links TRBV29-1 with TRBJ2-7, with 10 bases fitting TRBD1. V lost 6 bases, J lost 2 bases, and 4 bases stayed unmatched. Germline V gives CDR1 SQVTM, CDR2 ANQGSEA. The CDR3 spans 13 residues. As DNA, the CDR3 is TGCAGCGTCGGACAGGGGGGCGCCTACGAGCAGTACTTC. Translating it yields CSVGQGGAYEQYF.

This chain uses TRBV6-5 with TRBJ2-3; D remains ambiguous. CDR1 is MNHEY, CDR2 SVGAGI, per germline. The CDR3 is made up of 13 amino acids. Trimming cost V 11 bases and J 0 bases, with 12 bases left between them. The CDR3: CAGNSRSTDTQYF. The CDR3, as DNA: TGTGCCGGCAACAGTAGGAGCACAGATACGCAGTATTTT.

This rearrangement joins TRBV3-1 (or the pseudogene TRBV3-2) to TRBJ2-5; 7 bases fit TRBD2. V shed 4 bases and J 5 bases; nucleotides not matched to a gene: 16. This CDR3 has 17 residues. Germline-derived CDR1 and CDR2 are LGHDT and YNNKEL (reference sequence). This chain's CDR3 is CASSLKPMSAGHETQYF. The CDR3 DNA is TGTGCCAGCAGCCTAAAGCCTATGTCAGCGGGGCACGAGACCCAGTACTTC.

This rearrangement joins TRBV19 to TRBJ1-6; possibly TRBD1 for D (5 bases). There are 15 residues in the CDR3. V lost 2 bases, J lost 5 bases, and 10 bases lay in between. In germline, CDR1 is LNHDA, CDR2 SQIVND (reference sequence). CDR3 nucleotide sequence: TGTGCCAGTAGTATAAGGGAGGGGAATAATTCACCCCTCCACTTT. Translated: CASSIREGNNSPLHF.

V usage is TRBV2 and J usage is TRBJ1-5; a weak D match, TRBD1 (5 bases). CDR3 size: 16 residues. V lost 1 base and J lost 2, with 12 bases in between. Germline V gives CDR1 SNHLY, CDR2 FYNNEI. CDR3 residues: CASSEVGGVGNQPQHF. The CDR3 bases are TGTGCCAGCAGTGAAGTGGGAGGGGTAGGCAATCAGCCCCAGCATTTT.

The V gene is TRBV20-1, the J gene TRBJ2-5; 7 nucleotides line up with TRBD1. In germline, CDR1 is DFQATT, CDR2 SNEGSKA (reference sequence). The ends lost 3 bases at V and 3 bases at J; junction bases unmatched: 7. The CDR3 has 14 residues. CDR3 sequence: CSASDLGTEETQYF. DNA for the CDR3: TGCAGTGCTAGTGACCTCGGGACAGAAGAGACCCAGTACTTC.

The chain uses TRBV7-2 and TRBJ2-3; possibly TRBD2 for D (6 bases). The V and J ends lost 5 bases and 3 bases respectively, with 15 bases between them. The CDR3 consists of 15 residues. Germline CDR1 SGHTA, CDR2 FQGNSA. This chain's CDR3 is CASSPRRGGTDTQYF. The DNA for the CDR3 is TGTGCCAGCAGCCCCCGGCGGGGCGGTACAGATACGCAGTATTTT.

The CDR3 is CASSLHQGARQPQHF. The CDR3 DNA is TGTGCCAGCAGCCTACATCAGGGGGCGCGACAGCCCCAGCATTTT. The chain is built from TRBV28 and TRBJ1-5, with 8 nucleotides matching TRBD1. V shed 6 bases and J 7 bases; nucleotides not matched to a gene: 11. Germline CDR1 MDHEN, CDR2 SYDVKM. CDR3 length: 15 amino acids.

The chain has TRBV10-3 and TRBJ2-7; D is undetermined. The CDR3 covers 14 residues. Per germline, CDR1 ENHRY and CDR2 SYGVKD. V shed 3 bases and J shed 1 base, with 10 bases lying between them. Here the CDR3 reads CAISDNSGSYEQYF. The DNA for the CDR3 is TGTGCCATCAGTGATAACTCCGGGTCCTACGAGCAGTACTTC.

V gene TRBV12-3 or TRBV12-4 combines with J gene TRBJ2-5; D uncertain. This CDR3 has 12 amino acids. The V end lost 5 bases, the J end lost 4 bases, and 8 bases lay between the germline ends. The CDR3 reads CASSPYRETQYF. The CDR3 nucleotides read TGTGCCAGCAGTCCATATAGAGAGACCCAGTACTTC.

The chain has TRBV19 and TRBJ2-5; 7 bases are shared with TRBD1. The V segment lost 3 bases and the J segment 5 bases; nucleotides outside the gene matches: 9. Germline V lookup: CDR1 LNHDA, CDR2 SQIVND (reference sequence). The CDR3 is made up of 15 amino acids. The CDR3 reads CASSIRPGGRETQYF. As DNA, the CDR3 is TGTGCCAGTAGTATTCGGCCAGGGGGTCGGGAGACCCAGTACTTC.

The chain uses TRBV30 and TRBJ2-3; 7 bases are a match to TRBD1. The ends lost 0 bases at V and 0 bases at J; junction bases unmatched: 18. The CDR3 length is 20 residues. Germline values: CDR1 GTSNPN, CDR2 SVGIG (reference sequence). The CDR3 DNA sequence: TGTGCCTGGAGTGTACAAGGGCTCCTCGGGACAGCTTCTAGCACAGATACGCAGTATTTT. This codes for CAWSVQGLLGTASSTDTQYF.

The chain carries TRBV9 and TRBJ1-2; 7 nucleotides line up with TRBD1. Trimming cost V 2 bases and J 4 bases; bases outside gene matches: 11. Germline V gene data show CDR1 as SGDLS and CDR2 as YYNGEE. The CDR3 extends over 16 amino acids. The CDR3 loop reads CASSVNQGDPTYGYTF. The DNA of the CDR3 is TGTGCCAGCAGCGTGAACCAGGGGGATCCTACCTATGGCTACACCTTC.

The V gene is TRBV25-1, the J gene TRBJ1-1; possible D gene TRBD1, 6 bases. The V end lost 5 bases, the J end lost 2 bases, and 12 bases lay between the germline ends. From germline, CDR1 is MGHDK and CDR2 SYGVNS. CDR3 length: 14 amino acids. CDR3 loop: CASSPRTANTEAFF. The CDR3 DNA follows: TGTGCCAGCAGTCCACGGACAGCCAACACTGAAGCTTTCTTT.

This clone was seen a handful of times. This chain joins TRBV12-3 or TRBV12-4 and TRBJ1-2; no definite D call. Trimming pared 4 bases from V and 2 bases from J, leaving 8 bases between. This CDR3 is 13 amino acids long. The CDR3 loop reads CASSYPRNYGYTF. The CDR3 DNA follows: TGTGCCAGCAGTTACCCCAGGAACTATGGCTACACCTTC.

J is TRBJ1-1 and V is TRBV11-2; D remains ambiguous. This CDR3 has 16 residues. Trimming took 2 bases from V and 0 from J, leaving 13 bases between them. Germline CDR1 SGHAT, CDR2 FQNNGV. CDR3 nucleotides: TGTGCCAGCAGCTTAACCCCCGGGAACATGAACACTGAAGCTTTCTTT. Amino acid sequence: CASSLTPGNMNTEAFF. Using reference TRBV11-2 and TRBJ1-1 for the parts outside the CDR3, the full variable domain is EAGVAQSPRYKIIEKRQSVAFWCNPISGHATLYWYQQILGQGPKLLIQFQNNGVVDDSQLPKDRFSAERLKGVDSTLKIQPAKLEDSAVYLCASSLTPGNMNTEAFFGQGTRLTVV.

J is TRBJ1-1 and V is TRBV7-8; TRBD1 might be the D (5 bases). V lost 1 base and J 4 bases, leaving 13 bases between the germline ends. Germline V CDR1 and CDR2: SGHVS, FQNEAQ. CDR3 length equals 15 residues. DNA of the CDR3: TGTGCCAGCAGCTTAGGTCAGGGTATCGTCACTGAAGCTTTCTTT. It is translated as CASSLGQGIVTEAFF. The whole variable domain, remainder taken from reference TRBV7-8 and TRBJ1-1, is GAGVSQSPRYKVAKRGQDVALRCDPISGHVSLFWYQQALGQGPEFLTYFQNEAQLDKSGLPSDRFFAERPEGSVSTLKIQRTQQEDSAVYLCASSLGQGIVTEAFFGQGTRLTVV.

This clone came up a few times. The CDR3 nucleotides read TGTGCCAGTGGGGGGACTAGCGGGGGTTACTACGAGCAGTACTTC. Translated, it gives CASGGTSGGYYEQYF. J is TRBJ2-7 and V is TRBV10-3; 14 bases match TRBD2. The germline V gene has CDR1 ENHRY and CDR2 SYGVKD. V dropped 10 bases and J dropped 3; count of bases not matched to a gene: 8. The CDR3 length is 15 residues.

The chain combines TRBV3-1 (or the pseudogene TRBV3-2) with TRBJ1-4; D not certain. The CDR3 is 15 residues long. V lost 0 bases, J lost 8 bases, and 13 bases lay in between. CDR1 is LGHDT and CDR2 is YNNKEL in the germline V gene (reference sequence). The CDR3 nucleotides are TGTGCCAGCAGCCAAGATTTAGAGGTTGGGGAAAAACTGTTTTTT. Its translation is CASSQDLEVGEKLFF.

The chain uses TRBV4-1 and TRBJ2-6, with 9 bases aligning to TRBD1. The V and J ends lost 4 bases and 2 bases, in that order; junction bases with no gene match: 6. The CDR3 consists of 17 residues. CDR1 and CDR2 from the germline V gene are MGHRA and YSYEKL. CDR3 residues: CASSPDRGGAGANVLTF. The CDR3, as DNA: TGCGCCAGCAGCCCTGACAGGGGGGGAGCTGGGGCCAACGTCCTGACTTTC.

This clone has more than one count but fewer than ten. The V and J genes are TRBV30 and TRBJ1-5; 8 nucleotides line up with TRBD1. The germline gives CDR1 GTSNPN, CDR2 SVGIG (reference sequence). The junction had 5 bases not matched to a gene; V was cut back by 2 bases and J by 5 bases. The CDR3 is 14 amino acids. CDR3 DNA sequence: TGTGCCTGGAGTTACGGACAGGGCGATCAGCCCCAGCATTTT. Its protein product is CAWSYGQGDQPQHF.

Here the CDR3 reads CASSFGPRDTGELFF. In nucleotides, the CDR3 is TGTGCCAGCAGTTTCGGTCCCCGAGACACCGGGGAGCTGTTTTTT. This chain connects TRBV28 to TRBJ2-2; no reliable D call. CDR1 and CDR2 (germline): MDHEN, SYDVKM. With 3 bases removed from V and 3 bases from J, the gap between germline ends came to 11 bases. CDR3 length: 15 amino acids.

This clone was counted between two and nine times. CDR3 protein: CAISDPGQGFSNEQYF. CDR3 bases: TGTGCCATCAGTGACCCTGGACAGGGATTTTCAAACGAGCAGTACTTC. The genes are TRBV10-3 and TRBJ2-7; 8 nucleotides line up with TRBD1. The CDR3 totals 16 residues. Losses at the gene ends were 3 bases for V and 5 bases for J; bases not matched to a gene: 12. Germline V gives CDR1 ENHRY, CDR2 SYGVKD.

The chain links TRBV4-1 to TRBJ1-5; D unclear. Trimming stripped 4 bases from V and 0 bases from J, with 7 bases between. Germline loops: CDR1 MGHRA, CDR2 YSYEKL. CDR3 length equals 14 residues. CDR3 loop: CASSLRVSNQPQHF. CDR3 in DNA: TGCGCCAGCAGCCTGCGAGTTAGCAATCAGCCCCAGCATTTT.

This CDR3 reads CASSYGGANEKLFF. Written as DNA, the CDR3 is TGTGCCAGCAGTTACGGGGGGGCTAATGAAAAACTGTTTTTT. The chain is built from TRBV6-5 and TRBJ1-4; D is possibly TRBD1 (5 bases). Trimming shortened V by 2 bases and J by 3 bases, and 7 bases separated the two germline ends. This CDR3 region has 14 residues. CDR1 is MNHEY and CDR2 is SVGAGI in the germline V gene.

CDR3 nucleotide sequence: TGTGCCAGCAGCTTGGTCAGGGATTCACCCCTCCACTTT. It is translated as CASSLVRDSPLHF. V usage is TRBV5-6 and J usage is TRBJ1-6, with D perhaps matching TRBD1 (5 bases). CDR1 and CDR2 (germline): SGHDT, YYEEEE. Trimming pared 0 bases from V and 8 bases from J, leaving 6 bases between. The CDR3 covers 13 residues.

Turning to this clone: Mismatch with germline at one junction end may stem from a read error. The rearrangement links TRBV7-3 to TRBJ2-1, with 10 bases lining up with TRBD2. Germline V gene data show CDR1 as SGHTA and CDR2 as FQGTGA. The CDR3 spans 15 residues. The CDR3 reads CASSVTSGAYNEQFF. CDR3 sequence (DNA): TGTGCCAGCAGCGTAACTAGCGGGGCCTACAATGAGCAGTTCTTC.

The rearrangement uses TRBV6-5 and TRBJ2-1; 11 bases align to TRBD2. Germline CDR1 is MNHEY and CDR2 is SVGAGI. The CDR3 consists of 15 residues. V trimming: 5 bases; J trimming: 5 bases; junction bases outside the gene matches: 5. The CDR3 loop is CASSRLAGGNNEQFF. CDR3 DNA: TGTGCCAGCAGTCGCCTAGCGGGGGGAAACAATGAGCAGTTCTTC.